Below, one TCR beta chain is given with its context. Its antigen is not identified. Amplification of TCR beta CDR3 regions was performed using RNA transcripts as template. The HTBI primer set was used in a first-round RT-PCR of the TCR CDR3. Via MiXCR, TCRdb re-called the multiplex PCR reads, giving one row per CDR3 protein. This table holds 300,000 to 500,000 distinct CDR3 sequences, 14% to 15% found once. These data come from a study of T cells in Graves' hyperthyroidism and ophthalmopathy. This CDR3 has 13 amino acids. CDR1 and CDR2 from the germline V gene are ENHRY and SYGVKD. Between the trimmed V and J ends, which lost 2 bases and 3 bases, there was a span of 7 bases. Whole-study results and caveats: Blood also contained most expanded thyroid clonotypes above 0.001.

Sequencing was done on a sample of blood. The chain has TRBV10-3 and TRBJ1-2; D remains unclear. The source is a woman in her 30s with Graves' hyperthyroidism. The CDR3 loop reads CAISETSDYGYTF. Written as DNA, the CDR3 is TGTGCCATCAGTGAGACAAGCGACTATGGCTACACCTTC.